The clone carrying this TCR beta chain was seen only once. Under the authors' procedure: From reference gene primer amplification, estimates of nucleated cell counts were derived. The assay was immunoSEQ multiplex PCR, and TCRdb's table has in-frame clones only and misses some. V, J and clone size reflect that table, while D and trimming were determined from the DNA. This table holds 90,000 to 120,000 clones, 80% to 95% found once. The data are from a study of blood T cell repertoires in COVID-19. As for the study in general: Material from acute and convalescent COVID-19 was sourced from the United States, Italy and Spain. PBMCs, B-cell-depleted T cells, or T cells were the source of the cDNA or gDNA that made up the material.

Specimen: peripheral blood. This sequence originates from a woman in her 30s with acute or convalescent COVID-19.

The CDR3 bases are TGTGCCAGCAGCCGGGACAGCTCTACCGGGGAGCTGTTTTTT. This sequence encodes CASSRDSSTGELFF. The chain has TRBV7-2 and TRBJ2-2; 7 bases are shared with TRBD1. V dropped 5 bases and J dropped 5; count of bases not matched to a gene: 5. The germline V gene encodes CDR1 SGHTA and CDR2 FQGNSA. The CDR3 extends over 14 amino acids.